This T cell receptor beta chain derives from a study of identical twins. The CDR3 length is 15 residues. Looked up from germline, CDR1 is SGDLS and CDR2 is YYNGEE. After removal of 2 bases from V and 4 bases from J, the junction contained 6 bases not matched to a gene. General study results and limits: The study drew conclusions from cross-sectional statistical analysis, not from following the same donors. For cord blood, abundant beta clonotypes had fewer insertions, unlike memory repertoires, which showed none.

Unique molecular identifiers were present on the cDNA, and a universal primer site came from template switching. TCRdb re-called the 5' RACE reads through MiXCR, storing one row per CDR3 protein. The table has 350,000 to 450,000 distinct CDR3 sequences, 15% to 20% seen once. In its sample, this clonotype was seen many times. The antigen is not known. This clonotype originated in a man in his fifties in good health. The V gene is TRBV9, the J gene TRBJ2-1, with 7 bases aligning to TRBD1. The source material was naive T cells sorted from blood. The CDR3 region is CASSVRDSLYNEQFF. CDR3 in DNA: TGTGCCAGCAGCGTCCGGGACAGCTTATACAATGAGCAGTTCTTC.